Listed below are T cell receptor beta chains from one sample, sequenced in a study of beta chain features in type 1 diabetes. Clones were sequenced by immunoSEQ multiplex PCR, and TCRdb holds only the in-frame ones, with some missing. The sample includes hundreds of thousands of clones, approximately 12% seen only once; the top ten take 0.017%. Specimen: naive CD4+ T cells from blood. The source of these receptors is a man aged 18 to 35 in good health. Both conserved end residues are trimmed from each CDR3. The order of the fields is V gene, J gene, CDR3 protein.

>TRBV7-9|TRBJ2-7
ASSPQTGYEQY
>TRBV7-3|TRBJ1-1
ASSPGQNTEAF
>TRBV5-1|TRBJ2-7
ASSLVAGGAYEQY
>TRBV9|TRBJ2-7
ASSSQVTHEQY
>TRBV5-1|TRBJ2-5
ASSLGTGETQY
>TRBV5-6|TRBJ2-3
ASSLRARVADTQY
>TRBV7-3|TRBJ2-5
ASSLFGGNRETQY
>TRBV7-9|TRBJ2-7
ASSYRVRAGDPYEQY
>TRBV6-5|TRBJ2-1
ASSPSGRISTEQF
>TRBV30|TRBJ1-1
AWKAGRLEAF
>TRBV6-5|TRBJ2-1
AISGTGRWVNEQF
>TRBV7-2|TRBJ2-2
ASRWSAGELF
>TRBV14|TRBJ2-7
ASNRQGYEQY
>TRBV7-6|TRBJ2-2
ASSQSGSGTGELF
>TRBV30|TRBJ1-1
AWSGPARLNTEAF
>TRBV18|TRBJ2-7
ASSPGTSGRAWEQY
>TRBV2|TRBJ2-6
ASTPGLAGTGANVLT
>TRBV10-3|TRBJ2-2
AISKASGGPTGELF
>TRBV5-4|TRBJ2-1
ASSLQGATDEQF
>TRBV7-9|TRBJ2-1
ASSLGTSGRLNEQF
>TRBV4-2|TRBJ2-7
ASSQEMEGYYEQY
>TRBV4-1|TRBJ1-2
ASSRPGTGRFYGYT
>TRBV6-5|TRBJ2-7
ASSYRPGTDSEQY
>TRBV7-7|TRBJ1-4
ASSYREGEKLF
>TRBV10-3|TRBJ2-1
ATQGANEQF
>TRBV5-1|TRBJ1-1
ASSRGVDTEAF
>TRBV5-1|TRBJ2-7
ASRSTGSYEQY
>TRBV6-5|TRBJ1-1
ASSITGAEAF
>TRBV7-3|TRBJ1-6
ASSLNGGTNYSPLH
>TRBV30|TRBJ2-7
AWRRPPASGRGYEQY
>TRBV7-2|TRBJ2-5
ASTEDTGVLETQY
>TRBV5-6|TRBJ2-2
ASSLGGRTITGELF
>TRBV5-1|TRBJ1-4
ASSTTTGTDEKLF
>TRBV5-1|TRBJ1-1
ASSPRAGANTEAF